This entry features one TCR beta chain sequence. The data were obtained in a study of early T cells in non-severe SARS-CoV-2 infection. Across the whole study: The authors sequenced bulk RNA from unsorted whole blood, leaving chains unpaired.

V dropped 7 bases and J dropped 10 bases, with 11 bases sitting between them. This CDR3 is built from 12 residues. One entry per CDR3 protein results from TCRdb running MiXCR on the 5' RACE reads. Of some 57,000 distinct CDR3 sequences listed, less than 9.5% are singletons. The source of this sequence is an adult who was a healthcare worker with PCR-confirmed SARS-CoV-2 infection or an uninfected control (not recorded which). This chain connects TRBV12-3 or TRBV12-4 to TRBJ1-6; the D gene is possibly TRBD1 (5 bases). The sample was whole blood, taken at baseline. This chain's CDR3 is CASKRGVSPLHF. The DNA for the CDR3 is TGTGCCAGCAAGCGAGGGGTGTCACCCCTCCACTTT.